A selection of T cell receptor beta chains follows, all from one sample in a study of blood T cells in healthy people across ages. TCRdb reanalysed the 5' RACE reads using MiXCR and keeps one entry per CDR3 protein. The data hold approximately 1,100,000 distinct CDR3 sequences, with 45% observed a single time. The sample taken for sequencing was blood. These receptor sequences come from a woman between 55 and 75 years old in good health. Each CDR3 is given without its conserved first and last residue. A D gene is named only where the DNA matches it firmly.

V	D	J	CDR3
TRBV4-1	-	TRBJ2-5	ASSQDYPRETQY
TRBV7-8	-	-	ASSFSVVQTYEQY
TRBV6-5	-	TRBJ2-5	ASSCSGGRGETQY
TRBV5-1	-	TRBJ1-4	ASSLAAGPNEKLF
TRBV29-1	-	TRBJ2-7	SVELTGMPYEQY
TRBV7-6	TRBD2	TRBJ2-1	ASSLAFPSGDYNEQF
TRBV5-1	TRBD1	TRBJ2-7	ASSPDRQGHEQY
TRBV3-1	TRBD2	TRBJ2-3	ASSRVTGLAGRTDTQY
TRBV25-1	-	TRBJ2-1	ASSLQRYNEQF
TRBV12-3/TRBV12-4	TRBD2	TRBJ2-7	ASSPGLAGGHEQY
TRBV20-1	-	TRBJ1-6	SARDPGHHNSPLH
TRBV9	-	TRBJ2-2	ASIGEASTGELF
TRBV7-8	TRBD2	TRBJ2-1	ASSWGLAGAVVYNEQF
TRBV18	TRBD1	TRBJ2-3	ASSPWGQSPDTQY